This TCR beta chain is drawn from a study of blood T cell repertoires in COVID-19 (dated by TCRdb to between 2020 and 2021). As for the study more broadly: Samples covering the acute and convalescent phases of COVID-19 were provided by collaborators in the United States, Italy and Spain. The prospective study material was composed of cDNA or gDNA derived from T cells, B-cell-depleted T cells, or PBMCs. Deeply sampled blood TCRbeta repertoires from subjects exposed to, actively infected with, or recovered from COVID-19 were included in the dataset. The repertoires were made available in a free public database intended to serve as a resource for research on the immune response to SARS-CoV-2. Samples came from the ongoing ImmuneRACE study (first 160 participants) plus 1,254 subjects from 6 global collaborators. Sample metadata almost always included a de-identified subject ID, COVID-19 status, age in years and sex. Where HLA class I and class II types were available, the types were taken from metadata supplied by the sample provider, not from assay-based typing. Study-wide conclusions, independent of this receptor: How much clinical and demographic metadata was included differed by source and by participant, and the metadata was provided uncurated.

The germline V gene encodes CDR1 MNHEY and CDR2 SVGAGI. The CDR3 contains 14 residues, cysteine and phenylalanine counted. Just CDR3 DNA is preserved here, 42 bases in frame from base 1. V is clipped by 0 bases and J by 3 bases, and the sequence between their germline boundaries is 9 bases long. Enrolling through a virtual design, the prospective study's participants ranged in age from about 18 to 100 years and lived across approximately 25 United States geographic areas. Cohort assignment in the prospective study relied on participant-reported clinical history from a screening survey and a study questionnaire. Recovered participants in ImmuneRACE Cohort 3 were defined by two consecutive negative NP/OP PCR tests, clearance by a healthcare professional, or resolution of symptoms. Each participant in the prospective study had whole blood, serum and a nasopharyngeal or oropharyngeal swab collected by mobile phlebotomists. Participants in the prospective study had the option to provide additional blood draws and questionnaires over a roughly 2-month period. Before DNA extraction, prospective study blood samples were shipped either frozen or at room temperature.

In the case of this clone: There is no known antigen for this receptor. Base quality data are lacking; no much larger clone is found one base away.

TCRbeta CDR3 regions were amplified from genomic DNA by means of the immunoSEQ Assay, a bias-controlled multiplex PCR. Under the source paper's analysis protocol: The number of nucleated cells in each sample was estimated by amplification of reference gene primers within the assay. Sequence reads were collapsed and filtered to measure the absolute abundance of every unique TCRbeta CDR3 rearrangement. For each sample, productive Simpson clonality was calculated by taking the square root of Simpson's diversity index across productive rearrangements. In its TCRdb copy, this immuneACCESS table keeps in-frame sequences only and misses some clones. Where compared with another copy, unresolved V genes explain less than half of these, and the others have no known cause. V, J and clone size were drawn from that table, and D and trimming were deduced from the DNA. For this sample the table gives under 200,000 clones, of which approximately 87% were detected only once. The top ten clonotypes cover about 6.6% of the sample.

In this chain, TRBV6-5 is recombined with TRBJ2-7, with TRBD1 as a weak D call on 5 bases. The specimen sequenced was PBMCs or T cells enriched from blood (not recorded which). This clonotype originated in a woman between 50 and 59 years old who had recovered from COVID-19. CDR3 protein: CASSYSDIDYEQYF. The nucleotide sequence is given as TGTGCCAGCAGTTACTCGGACATAGACTACGAGCAGTACTTC.